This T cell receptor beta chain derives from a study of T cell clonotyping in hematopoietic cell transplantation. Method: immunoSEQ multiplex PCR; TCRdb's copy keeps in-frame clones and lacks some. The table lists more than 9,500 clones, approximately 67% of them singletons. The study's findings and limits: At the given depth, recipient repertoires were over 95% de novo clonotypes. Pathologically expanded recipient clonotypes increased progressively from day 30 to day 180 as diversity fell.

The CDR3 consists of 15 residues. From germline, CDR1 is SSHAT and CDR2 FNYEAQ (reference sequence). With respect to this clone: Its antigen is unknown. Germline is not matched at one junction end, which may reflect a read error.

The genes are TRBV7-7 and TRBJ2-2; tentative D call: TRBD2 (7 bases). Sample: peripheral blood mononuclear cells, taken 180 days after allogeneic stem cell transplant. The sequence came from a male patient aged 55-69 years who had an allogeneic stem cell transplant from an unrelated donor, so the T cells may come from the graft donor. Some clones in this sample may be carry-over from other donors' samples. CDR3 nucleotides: TGTGCTAGCAGCTTAGGGGGGGCTGGCACCGGGGAGCTGTTTTTT. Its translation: CASSLGGAGTGELFF.